Following are 15 T cell receptor beta chains from one sample sequenced in a study of CD8 T cells in ankylosing spondylitis. Findings and limits, study-wide: There was a TCR beta motif, made of eight highly homologous variants, that appeared characteristic of ankylosing spondylitis blood.

From the 5' RACE reads, TCRdb called clonotypes with MiXCR, one entry per CDR3 protein. The repertoire includes under 150,000 distinct CDR3 sequences, about 15% of them detected once, and around a third sits in the top ten. Their antigens remain unidentified. Sequencing was carried out using blood, either unsorted or a sorted T cell fraction (not recorded which). The receptors shown here come from a male donor with ankylosing spondylitis.

The J gene is TRBJ2-5, the V gene TRBV9, with D possibly being TRBD1 (6 bases). The CDR3 is 12 amino acids. Trimming removed 6 bases from V and 2 bases from J, with 8 bases in between. In germline, CDR1 is SGDLS, CDR2 YYNGEE. CDR3 DNA sequence: TGTGCCAGCAACCAGGGGCAAGAGACCCAGTACTTC. It translates to CASNQGQETQYF.

V gene TRBV6-1 combines with J gene TRBJ2-5; D possibly uses TRBD1 or TRBD2 (5 bases each). From germline, CDR1 is MNHNS and CDR2 SASEGT. The CDR3 consists of 13 residues. Trimming took off 1 base at V and 5 bases at J, with 8 bases between the two ends. CDR3 coding DNA: TGTGCCAGCAGTGAAGTGGGGGAGGAGACCCAGTACTTC. It translates to CASSEVGEETQYF.

J is TRBJ1-2 and V is TRBV7-9; TRBD1 is a possible D gene (5 bases). Trimming removed 5 bases from V and 0 bases from J, with 16 bases in between. The germline V gene has CDR1 SEHNR and CDR2 FQNEAQ (reference sequence). There are 16 residues in the CDR3. DNA for the CDR3: TGTGCCAGCAGCGGCCAAGGGACTTTCCCTAACTATGGCTACACCTTC. This sequence encodes CASSGQGTFPNYGYTF. The full variable domain, in which reference TRBV7-9 and TRBJ1-2 provide the parts outside the CDR3, is DTGVSQNPRHKITKRGQNVTFRCDPISEHNRLYWYRQTLGQGPEFLTYFQNEAQLEKSRLLSDRFSAERPKGSFSTLEIQRTEQGDSAMYLCASSGQGTFPNYGYTFGSGTRLTVV.

The gene calls are TRBV25-1 and TRBJ2-5, with D uncertain. Germline V CDR1 and CDR2: MGHDK, SYGVNS. The ends were cut back, 3 bases at V and 5 bases at J, with 13 bases in the middle. CDR3 length: 14 residues. Written as DNA, the CDR3 is TGTGCCAGCAGTGACCAACCTAGAGACGAGACCCAGTACTTC. As protein: CASSDQPRDETQYF.

The sample holds a few counts of this clonotype. The V gene is TRBV12-3 or TRBV12-4, the J gene TRBJ2-2; possible D gene TRBD2, 6 bases. CDR3 length: 14 amino acids. V was pared by 7 bases and J by 7 bases, with 16 bases between. CDR3 sequence: CASTFGGTIGELFF. CDR3 bases: TGTGCCAGCACCTTCGGCGGGACGATCGGGGAGCTGTTTTTT.

This rearrangement joins TRBV5-6 to TRBJ1-1, with D tentatively TRBD1 (6 bases). Germline V gene data show CDR1 as SGHDT and CDR2 as YYEEEE. This CDR3 contains 12 residues. V was shortened by 2 bases and J by 5 bases, with 7 bases between the two germline ends. The CDR3 sequence is CASSFQGTEAFF. As DNA, the CDR3 is TGTGCCAGCAGCTTCCAGGGGACTGAAGCTTTCTTT.

The chain uses TRBV4-1 and TRBJ1-1, with D possibly TRBD1 on 6 matching bases. This CDR3 contains 14 residues. Germline V lookup: CDR1 MGHRA, CDR2 YSYEKL. V was trimmed by 3 bases and J by 5 bases, leaving 13 bases between them. CDR3 residues: CASSQGAIGTEAFF. CDR3 nucleotides: TGCGCCAGCAGCCAGGGGGCCATAGGAACTGAAGCTTTCTTT.

The J gene is TRBJ2-1, the V gene TRBV20-1; 7 nucleotides agree with TRBD2. Germline V lookup: CDR1 DFQATT, CDR2 SNEGSKA (reference sequence). V shed 1 base and J 5 bases; nucleotides not matched to a gene: 11. The length of the CDR3 is 16 residues. CDR3 in amino acids: CSARAGGGRADNEQFF. The DNA for the CDR3 is TGCAGTGCTAGAGCGGGTGGAGGGAGGGCCGACAATGAGCAGTTCTTC.

In its sample, this clonotype was seen a few times. The genes are TRBV2 and TRBJ2-1, with D possibly being TRBD2 (5 bases). Trimming stripped 10 bases from V and 5 bases from J, with 12 bases between. The CDR3 totals 12 residues. Germline values: CDR1 SNHLY, CDR2 FYNNEI. The CDR3 loop reads CATHRENNEQFF. DNA for the CDR3: TGTGCCACCCACCGGGAAAACAATGAGCAGTTCTTC.

This clonotype turned up a few times. V is TRBV7-9 and J is TRBJ2-7; 7 bases line up with TRBD1. Per the germline V gene, CDR1 is SEHNR and CDR2 is FQNEAQ (reference sequence). This CDR3 contains 16 residues. Trimming removed 2 bases from V and 4 bases from J; junction bases left unmatched: 11. CDR3 DNA sequence: TGTGCCAGCAGCTTATTAGGGGGCGGACACAATTACGAGCAGTACTTC. It yields the protein CASSLLGGGHNYEQYF. Together with reference TRBV7-9 and TRBJ2-7, the CDR3 gives the full variable domain: DTGVSQNPRHKITKRGQNVTFRCDPISEHNRLYWYRQTLGQGPEFLTYFQNEAQLEKSRLLSDRFSAERPKGSFSTLEIQRTEQGDSAMYLCASSLLGGGHNYEQYFGPGTRLTVT.

This clonotype was recorded a few times. The chain employs TRBV9 and TRBJ1-3; unclear D gene. V lost 1 base, J lost 0 bases, and 14 bases lay in between. Looked up from germline, CDR1 is SGDLS and CDR2 is YYNGEE. This CDR3 has 17 amino acids. The CDR3 is CASSVNTALNSGNTIYF. The CDR3 coding sequence is TGTGCCAGCAGCGTAAACACGGCATTAAACTCTGGAAACACCATATATTTT.

This chain uses TRBV20-1 with TRBJ1-1, with 7 positions matching TRBD1. Trimming cost V 5 bases and J 0 bases; bases outside gene matches: 15. The CDR3 is 17 residues long. Per the germline V gene, CDR1 is DFQATT and CDR2 is SNEGSKA (reference sequence). CDR3 sequence: CSADIRGQRDMNTEAFF. The CDR3 DNA reads as TGCAGTGCTGATATCCGGGGACAGCGAGATATGAACACTGAAGCTTTCTTT.

There are a few counts of this clonotype. The rearrangement uses TRBV27 and TRBJ2-7; possibly TRBD1 for D (6 bases). In germline, CDR1 is MNHEY, CDR2 SMNVEV (reference sequence). This CDR3 is 14 amino acids long. With 6 bases removed from V and 0 bases from J, the gap between germline ends came to 12 bases. DNA for the CDR3: TGTGCCAGCAGCCAAGGGACATTCTCCTACGAGCAGTACTTC. Amino acids: CASSQGTFSYEQYF.

This clonotype came up a few times. DNA for the CDR3: TGCAGCGTCGGGACTAGCGGGAGAGTCGAGCAGTACTTC. As protein: CSVGTSGRVEQYF. The chain links TRBV29-1 to TRBJ2-7; 14 bases match TRBD2. Looked up from germline, CDR1 is SQVTM and CDR2 is ANQGSEA. V lost 6 bases and J lost 6; bases outside the gene matches: 4. This CDR3 is built from 13 residues.

CDR3 in DNA: TGCAGTGCCTCTAGGACTAGCGGGGTTGGGGATACGCAGTATTTT. Translated: CSASRTSGVGDTQYF. This rearrangement joins TRBV20-1 to TRBJ2-3; 12 bases map to TRBD2. V shed 6 bases, J shed 6 bases, and the junction held 10 bases outside the gene matches. Looked up from germline, CDR1 is DFQATT and CDR2 is SNEGSKA (reference sequence). This CDR3 is 15 amino acids long.